This T cell receptor beta chain derives from a study of CD8 T cells in ankylosing spondylitis (dated by TCRdb to between 2016 and 2019). As for the study more broadly: The study profiled T cell receptor beta repertoires in healthy donors and ankylosing spondylitis patients to find disease-linked TCR variants. The whole study cohort included roughly 110 healthy donors and 20 to 30 ankylosing spondylitis patients. Samples of peripheral blood were taken, and for ankylosing spondylitis patients, synovial fluid was collected as well.

What the work shows at the level of the full study, not this receptor alone: The disease-linked clones were reported to be significantly enriched in matched synovial fluid samples from ankylosing spondylitis patients. A TCR beta motif of 8 or 9 highly homologous amino acid variants appeared characteristic of blood from ankylosing spondylitis patients. The disease-linked clones had a CD8+ phenotype and were found at relatively low frequencies in peripheral blood. Some motif variants had previously been reported in the synovial fluid and blood of reactive arthritis patients, which suggests shared mechanisms of disease initiation.

CDR1 and CDR2 are drawn from the germline V gene: SGHVS, FNYEAQ. Trimming leaves V shorter by 5 bases and J shorter by 4 bases, with the junction holding 10 bases beyond the gene matches. The CDR3 has 16 amino acids, counting the end cysteine and phenylalanine. Of the read, only the CDR3 DNA is kept; its 48 bases are in frame from base 1. Of note for this clonotype: Its antigen remains unidentified. The sample holds no much larger clone one base away, and base qualities are not on file.

Instrument on record: Illumina HiSeq 2500. Quantitative 5'-RACE with molecular barcodes was used to prepare TCR beta libraries. Under the source paper's analysis protocol: A new computational method, built on a probabilistic model of VDJ rearrangement, was used to identify disease-linked TCR variants. TCRdb trimmed the raw reads at Q25, called clones with MiXCR and kept productive beta chains. Rows matching on CDR3 protein sequence are summarized as one entry with the most common DNA and genes. These V and J calls rely on TCRdb rather than the paper's analysis. The sample table holds about 510,000 distinct CDR3 sequences, of which less than 6% were seen once. The leading ten clones occupy roughly 3.3% of the sample.

The source material was blood, either unsorted or a sorted T cell fraction (not recorded which). The source of this sequence is a male donor with ankylosing spondylitis. This receptor chain uses TRBV7-6 and TRBJ2-2; TRBD1 aligns with 7 central bases. The CDR3 has the sequence CASSTLGGSGTGELFF. The nucleotides are TGTGCCAGCAGCACCCTAGGGGGCTCGGGCACCGGGGAGCTGTTTTTT. Where the CDR3 stops, the reference TRBV7-6 and TRBJ2-2 genes take over; the full variable domain is GAGVSQSPRYKVTKRGQDVALRCDPISGHVSLYWYRQALGQGPEFLTYFNYEAQQDKSGLPNDRFSAERPEGSISTLTIQRTEQRDSAMYRCASSTLGGSGTGELFFGEGSRLTVL.